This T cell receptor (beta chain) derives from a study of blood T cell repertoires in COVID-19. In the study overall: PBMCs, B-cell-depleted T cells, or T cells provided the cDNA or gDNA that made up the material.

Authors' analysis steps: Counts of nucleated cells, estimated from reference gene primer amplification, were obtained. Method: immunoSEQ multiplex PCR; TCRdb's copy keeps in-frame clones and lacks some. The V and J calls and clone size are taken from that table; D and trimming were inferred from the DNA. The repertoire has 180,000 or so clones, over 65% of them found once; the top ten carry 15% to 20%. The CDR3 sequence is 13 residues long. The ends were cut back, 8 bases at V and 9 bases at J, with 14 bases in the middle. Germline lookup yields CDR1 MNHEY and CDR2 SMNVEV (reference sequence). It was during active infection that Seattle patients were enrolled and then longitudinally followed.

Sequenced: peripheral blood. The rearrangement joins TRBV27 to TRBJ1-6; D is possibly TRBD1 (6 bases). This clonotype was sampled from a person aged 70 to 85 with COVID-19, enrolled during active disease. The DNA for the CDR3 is TGTGCCAGCCAGGGGTCATTGGGTTCACCCCTCCACTTT. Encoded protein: CASQGSLGSPLHF.